The T cell receptor (beta chain) described here comes from a study of cytomegalovirus exposure and HLA in healthy donors. Findings of the study overall: Earlier analysis yielded a pattern in which most TCR beta V segments were productive about 87% or about 30% of the time. TCR beta chains numbering about 160 were designated cytomegalovirus-associated. A later analysis, which compared TCR beta chains of equal frequency, found the HLA-associated ones more clonally expanded. HLA allele associations emerged for under 20,000 TCR beta sequences in a later analysis, at 0.05 false discovery rate.

Remarks on this clone: The antigen is unknown.

This CDR3 spans 15 amino acids. With 4 bases clipped from V and 6 bases from J, the junction kept 4 bases outside the gene matches. Germline assignment: CDR1 MGHRA and CDR2 YSYEKL. Use of 60 Vbeta and 13 Jbeta primers characterized the PCR. The data were produced by immunoSEQ multiplex PCR, yet TCRdb's version contains in-frame clones alone and is incomplete. The sample records some 150,000 clones, 65% to 80% being singletons. Sequenced material: PBMCs. The origin of this receptor is a man between 35 and 55 years old in good health and CMV-seronegative. This chain uses TRBV4-1 with TRBJ2-1, with TRBD2 identical over 12 bases. In DNA, the CDR3 is TGCGCCAGCAGCCTTCTAGCGGGAGGGCCCAATGAGCAGTTCTTC. It translates to CASSLLAGGPNEQFF.